The clone carrying this T cell receptor (beta chain) was seen a handful of times. Antigen: not known. The sample belongs to a study of early T cells in non-severe SARS-CoV-2 infection. Looking at the study overall: Sequencing was performed on bulk RNA from unsorted whole blood, leaving chains unpaired. Study-wide results and caveats: Matches to VDJdb favored anti-spike CD8 responses and missed private and CD4 specificities.

Attachment of unique molecular identifiers was made to individual cDNA molecules. TCRdb fed the 5' RACE reads into MiXCR, producing one record per CDR3 protein. The sample lists 65,000 to 85,000 distinct CDR3 sequences; about a tenth were seen once. Germline CDR1 is MDHEN and CDR2 is SYDVKM. Trimming took off 3 bases at V and 1 base at J, with 9 bases between the two ends. The CDR3 is 14 residues long. This clonotype was sampled from an adult who was a healthcare worker with PCR-confirmed SARS-CoV-2 infection or an uninfected control (not recorded which). The V call is TRBV28, the J call TRBJ1-1, with D perhaps matching TRBD1 (6 bases). The sequencing here drew on whole blood, taken at baseline. CDR3 in amino acids: CASSFGGGNTEAFF. CDR3 DNA: TGTGCCAGCAGTTTTGGAGGGGGGAACACTGAAGCTTTCTTT.